Following are 22 T cell receptor beta chains from one sample sequenced in a study of blood T cells in healthy people across ages. A second PCR of roughly 7 to 11 cycles used a sample-barcoded 5' primer and a J-beta primer mix. TCRdb fed the 5' RACE reads into MiXCR, producing one record per CDR3 protein. Of about 1 million distinct CDR3 sequences in the sample, 25% were seen once. The same specimen was also included in a second study, on T cells of mothers and their children.

Sample: blood. The source of these receptors is a girl aged 2 to 9 in good health.

The rearrangement uses TRBV7-9 and TRBJ2-2; D gene unclear. Trimming stripped 7 bases from V and 3 bases from J, with 12 bases between. CDR1 and CDR2 from the germline V gene are SEHNR and FQNEAQ (reference sequence). The CDR3 covers 14 residues. CDR3 residues: CASTPPTDTGELFF. CDR3 bases: TGTGCCAGCACCCCTCCCACCGACACCGGGGAGCTGTTTTTT.

The J gene is TRBJ1-1, the V gene TRBV6-6, with no clear D. There are 14 residues in the CDR3. V lost 0 bases and J 1 base, leaving 6 bases between the germline ends. Germline values: CDR1 MNHNY, CDR2 SVGAGI (reference sequence). The CDR3 is CASSYSSANTEAFF. The CDR3 region has the DNA TGTGCCAGCAGTTACTCGAGCGCGAACACTGAAGCTTTCTTT.

The gene calls are TRBV5-1 and TRBJ2-7, with D possibly matching TRBD2 (6 bases). Looked up from germline, CDR1 is SGHRS and CDR2 is YFSETQ. This CDR3 has 16 residues. Trimming removed 4 bases from V and 0 bases from J, with 17 bases in between. The CDR3 region is CASSLLPGASSYEQYF. The CDR3 DNA follows: TGCGCCAGCAGCCTTCTTCCGGGAGCCTCCTCCTACGAGCAGTACTTC.

This clonotype has only a few counts. The chain recombines TRBV25-1 with TRBJ1-3, with D uncertain. CDR1 is MGHDK, CDR2 SYGVNS, per germline. Trimming took 1 base from V and 4 from J, leaving 8 bases between them. The CDR3 is 14 amino acids. The CDR3 here is CASSESGRGNTIYF. CDR3 nucleotide sequence: TGTGCCAGCAGTGAATCCGGGAGAGGAAACACCATATATTTT.

The chain combines TRBV5-1 with TRBJ2-5; TRBD2 aligns across 9 bases. J was trimmed by 8 bases and V by 4 bases; bases with no gene match: 12. CDR3 length equals 15 residues. Looked up from germline, CDR1 is SGHRS and CDR2 is YFSETQ. This CDR3 reads CASSPTSGPQDTQYF. CDR3 bases: TGCGCCAGCAGCCCCACTAGCGGGCCACAGGACACCCAGTACTTC.

This clonotype was picked up a small number of times. The chain recombines TRBV7-6 with TRBJ2-1, with TRBD2 as a possible D gene (6 bases). This CDR3 contains 19 residues. The germline V and J ends were trimmed by 1 base and 0 bases, with 19 bases remaining between them. From germline, CDR1 is SGHVS and CDR2 FNYEAQ. The CDR3 sequence is CASSLDFPGVTRSYNEQFF. The CDR3 coding sequence is TGTGCCAGCAGCTTAGATTTCCCGGGAGTAACCCGCTCCTACAATGAGCAGTTCTTC.

V is TRBV7-2 and J is TRBJ2-2; D possibly uses TRBD1 or TRBD2 (6 bases each). The ends were cut back, 5 bases at V and 4 bases at J, with 17 bases in the middle. Germline V gives CDR1 SGHTA, CDR2 FQGNSA. The CDR3 is 16 amino acids. The CDR3 region is CASSAPEGGITGELFF. The CDR3 nucleotides are TGTGCCAGCAGCGCCCCGGAAGGGGGGATCACCGGGGAGCTGTTTTTT.

This clonotype was observed a few times. The chain joins TRBV20-1 to TRBJ2-1, with a weak D call TRBD2 (5 bases). CDR1 is DFQATT, CDR2 SNEGSKA, per germline (reference sequence). The CDR3 runs to 14 residues. V dropped 5 bases and J dropped 2 bases, with 13 bases sitting between them. CDR3 region: CSARSGETYNEQFF. DNA of the CDR3: TGCAGTGCTCGCTCCGGGGAGACCTACAATGAGCAGTTCTTC.

Concerning this clonotype: One end of the junction fails to match germline, which may point to a read error. J is TRBJ2-6 and V is TRBV3-1; either TRBD1 or TRBD2 may supply D (6 bases each). Per germline, CDR1 LGHDT and CDR2 YNNKEL (reference sequence). The CDR3 extends over 17 amino acids. The CDR3 loop is CASSLLQGFGGAHVLTF. The CDR3, as DNA: TGTGCCAGCAGCCTTTTACAGGGCTTTGGCGGGGCCCACGTCCTGACTTTC.

The rearrangement links TRBV5-1 to TRBJ2-7; D not resolved. Trimming left V 1 base short and J 3 bases short, with 14 bases between. The CDR3 totals 15 residues. Germline V gene lookup returns CDR1 SGHRS and CDR2 YFSETQ. CDR3 loop: CASSLSGGIIYEQYF. In DNA, the CDR3 is TGCGCCAGCAGCTTGTCAGGTGGAATTATCTACGAGCAGTACTTC.

This clonotype was counted between two and nine times. The rearrangement links TRBV29-1 to TRBJ2-5; tentatively, D is TRBD1 or TRBD2 (5 bases each). The V gene's germline CDR1 is SQVTM and CDR2 ANQGSEA. CDR3 length: 19 amino acids. V lost 2 bases to trimming and J lost 0 bases, with 25 bases between them. In DNA form, the CDR3 reads TGCAGCGTTGAATTATCGAGCCCCAGGGACGGAGAGTACCAAGAGACCCAGTACTTC. Translation gives CSVELSSPRDGEYQETQYF.

This sequence joins TRBV5-1 and TRBJ2-5, with 9 bases identical to TRBD1. The J call may be mistaken, given a closer DNA end match to TRBJ2-7. CDR3 length: 14 residues. Germline CDR1 and CDR2: SGHRS and YFSETQ. CDR3 bases: TGCGCCAGCGGTGCCGGGACAGGGAATGACGAGCAGTACTTC. Its protein is CASGAGTGNDEQYF.

This clonotype was recorded a few times. The V and J genes are TRBV6-5 and TRBJ2-4; the D is unclear. The CDR3 has 11 residues. Germline V lookup: CDR1 MNHEY, CDR2 SVGAGI. Trimming took off 10 bases at V and 8 bases at J, with 12 bases between the two ends. CDR3 sequence: CATKNRDIQYF. CDR3 nucleotides: TGTGCCACCAAGAATAGGGACATTCAGTACTTC.

This clonotype was detected many times. The J gene is TRBJ2-5, the V gene TRBV2, with D uncertain. Germline V gene data show CDR1 as SNHLY and CDR2 as FYNNEI. The CDR3 contains 12 residues. V was clipped by 6 bases and J by 0 bases, with 5 bases between them. The CDR3 reads CASSRYQETQYF. CDR3 coding DNA: TGTGCCAGCAGCAGGTACCAAGAGACCCAGTACTTC.

The chain links TRBV5-1 to TRBJ2-3; 8 bases align to TRBD1. Germline values: CDR1 SGHRS, CDR2 YFSETQ. The CDR3 is made up of 16 amino acids. Trimming took 3 bases from V and 0 from J; bases not matched to a gene: 6. This CDR3 is CASSYGQGLSTDTQYF. DNA for the CDR3: TGCGCCAGCAGCTATGGACAGGGCCTAAGCACAGATACGCAGTATTTT.

The V and J genes are TRBV28 and TRBJ2-5, with a tentative D call TRBD2 (5 bases). CDR3 length equals 14 residues. From germline, CDR1 is MDHEN and CDR2 SYDVKM. The V end lost 6 bases, the J end lost 4 bases, and 15 bases lay between the germline ends. CDR3: CASRFKGEGETQYF. The DNA of the CDR3 is TGTGCCAGCAGATTTAAGGGAGAGGGAGAGACCCAGTACTTC. The complete variable domain, with remaining parts taken from reference TRBV28 and TRBJ2-5, reads DVKVTQSSRYLVKRTGEKVFLECVQDMDHENMFWYRQDPGLGLRLIYFSYDVKMKEKGDIPEGYSVSREKKERFSLILESASTNQTSMYLCASRFKGEGETQYFGPGTRLLVL.

The rearrangement links TRBV10-3 to TRBJ1-2; 7 bases match TRBD1. The germline gives CDR1 ENHRY, CDR2 SYGVKD. There are 16 residues in the CDR3. V was clipped by 7 bases and J by 4 bases; unmatched bases: 15. In DNA, the CDR3 is TGTGCCATCAACTCTCGGACAGGAACGCCCTCCTATGGCTACACCTTC. Translation: CAINSRTGTPSYGYTF.

The chain employs TRBV2 and TRBJ1-1, with 9 bases matching TRBD1. Per the germline V gene, CDR1 is SNHLY and CDR2 is FYNNEI. J gave up 6 bases and V 6 bases, and 8 bases lay outside the gene matches. The CDR3 runs 14 residues. CDR3 DNA sequence: TGTGCCAGCAGCTTGACAGGGGGATTTTCTGAAGCTTTCTTT. Its protein product is CASSLTGGFSEAFF.

J is TRBJ2-5 and V is TRBV29-1, with D perhaps TRBD1 (6 bases). Between the trimmed V and J ends, which lost 6 bases and 2 bases, there was a span of 10 bases. CDR1 and CDR2 from the germline V gene are SQVTM and ANQGSEA. CDR3 size: 12 residues. CDR3 in DNA: TGCAGCGTACAGGGCCTTCAAGAGACCCAGTACTTC. Translated: CSVQGLQETQYF.

This clonotype was seen ten or more times. This chain connects TRBV29-1 to TRBJ2-1; D is unresolved. The CDR3 consists of 11 residues. Trimming removed 5 bases at V and 2 bases at J, with 4 bases between. Germline CDR1 is SQVTM and CDR2 is ANQGSEA. The CDR3 here is CSVNPYNEQFF. DNA for the CDR3: TGCAGCGTTAACCCCTACAATGAGCAGTTCTTC.

This clonotype appeared a few times. V and J are TRBV5-1 and TRBJ2-3; 9 nucleotides agree with TRBD2. The CDR3 is 18 amino acids. The trim removed 3 bases at V and 6 bases at J, leaving 17 bases unmatched. The germline V gene encodes CDR1 SGHRS and CDR2 YFSETQ. CDR3 sequence reads: CASSSDTTGGRARDTQYF. The CDR3 DNA is TGCGCCAGCAGCTCAGACACTACGGGCGGGAGGGCCCGGGATACGCAGTATTTT.

This chain connects TRBV5-5 to TRBJ1-1; D gene uncertain. Germline loops: CDR1 SGHKS, CDR2 YYEKEE (reference sequence). Trimming stripped 3 bases from V and 0 bases from J, with 6 bases between. The CDR3 is made up of 13 amino acids. This CDR3 reads CASSSWMNTEAFF. In DNA form, the CDR3 reads TGTGCCAGCAGCTCGTGGATGAACACTGAAGCTTTCTTT.